The 7 T cell receptor beta chains reported below all come from one sample, sequenced in a study of OX40 agonist ivuxolimab in advanced cancers. Produced via immunoSEQ multiplex PCR; TCRdb's table is partial and in-frame only. Altogether about 14,000 clones are present, around 77% being singletons, with the ten largest covering 32%. Sample: CD4+ or CD8+ T cells sorted from blood, taken in a trial of the OX40 agonist ivuxolimab. These receptors originate from an adult with an advanced solid tumor such as melanoma, head and neck, liver or kidney cancer.

This clone has only one observation. The chain joins TRBV6-6 to TRBJ2-7; perhaps D is TRBD1 or TRBD2 (6 bases each). The V end lost 2 bases, the J end lost 5 bases, and 16 bases lay between the germline ends. The CDR3 extends over 15 amino acids. From germline, CDR1 is MNHNY and CDR2 SVGAGI (reference sequence). This CDR3 reads CASSYEDWGADEQYF. The CDR3, as DNA: TGTGCCAGCAGTTACGAGGATTGGGGGGCGGACGAGCAGTACTTC.

Here the CDR3 DNA reads TGTGCCTGGATCCCCCGGGACAGGGGGCTCAATGAGCAGTTCTTC. Translated, it gives CAWIPRDRGLNEQFF. The rearrangement links TRBV30 to TRBJ2-1, with 12 bases that match TRBD1. Losses at the gene ends were 4 bases for V and 6 bases for J; bases not matched to a gene: 7. The CDR3 is 15 residues long. Germline V lookup: CDR1 GTSNPN, CDR2 SVGIG (reference sequence).

This sequence joins TRBV10-3 and TRBJ1-2; TRBD1 aligns across 7 bases. There are 11 residues in the CDR3. Germline CDR1 is ENHRY and CDR2 is SYGVKD. V lost 8 bases to trimming and J lost 4 bases; unmatched junction nucleotides: 1. The chain's CDR3 is CAIGQAYGYTF. The CDR3 DNA sequence: TGTGCCATCGGACAGGCCTATGGCTACACCTTC.

The chain uses TRBV2 and TRBJ2-7, with 7 bases fitting TRBD2. The CDR3 covers 15 residues. Germline V gene sequence: CDR1 SNHLY, CDR2 FYNNEI. The junction had 11 bases not matched to a gene; V was cut back by 6 bases and J by 3 bases. CDR3 coding DNA: TGTGCCAGCAGGAGAACACTAGCGTCCGACTACGAGCAGTACTTC. This translates into CASRRTLASDYEQYF.

J is TRBJ1-3 and V is TRBV9, with a tentative D call TRBD1 (6 bases). There are 16 residues in the CDR3. Germline-derived CDR1 and CDR2 are SGDLS and YYNGEE. V lost 4 bases and J lost 0, with 14 bases in between. The CDR3 loop is CASSFTGYLSGNTIYF. In nucleotides, the CDR3 is TGTGCCAGCAGCTTCACAGGGTATCTCTCTGGAAACACCATATATTTT.

This chain connects TRBV19 to TRBJ1-2; a possible D gene is TRBD1 (5 bases). This CDR3 is built from 12 residues. The germline gives CDR1 LNHDA, CDR2 SQIVND (reference sequence). With 6 bases removed from V and 4 bases from J, the gap between germline ends came to 9 bases. The CDR3 protein is CASSPGFYGYTF. CDR3 nucleotide sequence: TGTGCCAGTAGCCCAGGGTTCTATGGCTACACCTTC.

The chain joins TRBV5-5 to TRBJ2-3; 8 bases agree with TRBD1. The CDR3 runs 16 residues. Germline V gives CDR1 SGHKS, CDR2 YYEKEE (reference sequence). V shed 4 bases, J shed 4 bases, and the junction held 11 bases outside the gene matches. The chain's CDR3 is CASSSPGTGAADTQYF. In DNA form, the CDR3 reads TGTGCCAGCAGCAGCCCCGGGACAGGTGCAGCAGATACGCAGTATTTT.